This TCR beta chain was documented in a study of blood T cells in healthy people across ages. Overall study: About one barcoded beta molecule per two T cells was the capture yield of template switching. Findings and limits, study-wide: CMV status of donors was not determined, possibly confounding expanded clonotype changes. Strong correlation linked observed beta diversity and percent naive T cells.

Drawn from each donor were ten milliliters of peripheral blood. Through a sample-barcoded 5' primer and a J-beta primer mix, a second PCR was run for 7 to 11 cycles. TCRdb re-analysed the 5' RACE reads in MiXCR, keeping a single row per CDR3 protein. The sample shows hundreds of thousands of distinct CDR3 sequences, around 32% of them seen only once. Ten or more counts support this clonotype. Its antigen is not identified. The receptor was derived from a woman of 80 years or more in good health. The sample comprised blood.

For the CDR3, the DNA is TGTGCCATCGGAACTAGCGGGGGGGCAGATACGCAGTATTTT. Amino acids: CAIGTSGGADTQYF. This chain uses TRBV6-5 with TRBJ2-3, with 13 bases aligning to TRBD2. The CDR3 runs 14 residues. Germline trimming cut 10 bases from V and 4 bases from J; bases unmatched to any gene: 5. The germline CDR1 and CDR2 sequences are MNHEY and SVGAGI.